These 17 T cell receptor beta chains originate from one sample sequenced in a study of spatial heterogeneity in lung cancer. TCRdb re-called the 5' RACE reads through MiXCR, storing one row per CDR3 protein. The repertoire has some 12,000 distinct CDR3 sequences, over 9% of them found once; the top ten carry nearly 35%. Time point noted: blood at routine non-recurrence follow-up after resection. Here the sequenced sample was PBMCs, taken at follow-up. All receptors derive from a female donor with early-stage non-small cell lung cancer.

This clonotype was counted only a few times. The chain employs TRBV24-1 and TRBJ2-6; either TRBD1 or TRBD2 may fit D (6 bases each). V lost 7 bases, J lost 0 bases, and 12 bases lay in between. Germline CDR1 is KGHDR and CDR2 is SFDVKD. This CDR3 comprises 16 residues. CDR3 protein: CATSAGHRSGANVLTF. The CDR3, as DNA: TGTGCCACCAGCGCGGGACACCGCTCTGGGGCCAACGTCCTGACTTTC.

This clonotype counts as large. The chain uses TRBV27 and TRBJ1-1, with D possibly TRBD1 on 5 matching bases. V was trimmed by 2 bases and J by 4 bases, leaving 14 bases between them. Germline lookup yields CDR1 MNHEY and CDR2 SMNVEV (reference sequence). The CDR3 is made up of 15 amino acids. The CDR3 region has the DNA TGTGCCAGCAGTTTAGGGGCGGCCGCAAGCACTGAAGCTTTCTTT. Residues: CASSLGAAASTEAFF.

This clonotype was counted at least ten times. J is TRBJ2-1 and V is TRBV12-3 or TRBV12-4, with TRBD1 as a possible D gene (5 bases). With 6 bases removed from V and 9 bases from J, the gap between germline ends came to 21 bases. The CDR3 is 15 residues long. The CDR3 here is CASRGGAALTGEQFF. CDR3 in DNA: TGTGCCAGCAGGGGTGGGGCGGCCCTTACAGGTGAGCAGTTCTTC.

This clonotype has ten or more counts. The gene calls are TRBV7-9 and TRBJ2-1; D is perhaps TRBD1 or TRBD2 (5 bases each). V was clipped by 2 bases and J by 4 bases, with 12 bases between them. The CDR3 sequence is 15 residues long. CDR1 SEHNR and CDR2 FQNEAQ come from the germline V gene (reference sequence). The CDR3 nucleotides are TGTGCCAGCAGCTTATCCGGGGACCCATACAATGAGCAGTTCTTC. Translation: CASSLSGDPYNEQFF.

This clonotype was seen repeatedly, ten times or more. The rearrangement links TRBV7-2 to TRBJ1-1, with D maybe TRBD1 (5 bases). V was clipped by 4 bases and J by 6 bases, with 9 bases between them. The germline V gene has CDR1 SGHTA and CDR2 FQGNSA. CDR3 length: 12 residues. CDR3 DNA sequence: TGTGCCAGCAGCTGGAGGGGCGCTGAAGCTTTCTTT. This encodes CASSWRGAEAFF. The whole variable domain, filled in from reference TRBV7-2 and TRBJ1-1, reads GAGVSQSPSNKVTEKGKDVELRCDPISGHTALYWYRQSLGQGLEFLIYFQGNSAPDKSGLPSDRFSAERTGGSVSTLTIQRTQQEDSAVYLCASSWRGAEAFFGQGTRLTVV.

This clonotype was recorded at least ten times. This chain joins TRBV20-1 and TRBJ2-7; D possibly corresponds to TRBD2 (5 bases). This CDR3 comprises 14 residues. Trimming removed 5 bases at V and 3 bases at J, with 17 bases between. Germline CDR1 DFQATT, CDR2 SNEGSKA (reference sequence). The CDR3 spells CSASRVRLYYEQYF. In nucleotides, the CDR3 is TGCAGTGCTTCGAGGGTCCGTCTTTACTACGAGCAGTACTTC.

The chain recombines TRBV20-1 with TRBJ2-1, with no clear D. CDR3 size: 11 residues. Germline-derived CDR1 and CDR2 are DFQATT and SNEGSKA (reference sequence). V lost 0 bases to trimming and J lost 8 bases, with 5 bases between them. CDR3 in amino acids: CSAREIDEQFF. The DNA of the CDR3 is TGCAGTGCTAGAGAAATTGATGAGCAGTTCTTC.

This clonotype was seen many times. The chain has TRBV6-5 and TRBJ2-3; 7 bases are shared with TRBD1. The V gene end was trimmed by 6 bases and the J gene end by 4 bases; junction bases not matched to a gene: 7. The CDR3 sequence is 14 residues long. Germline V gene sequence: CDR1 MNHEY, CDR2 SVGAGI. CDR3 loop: CASRATGSADTQYF. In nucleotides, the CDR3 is TGTGCCAGCAGAGCGACAGGGAGTGCAGATACGCAGTATTTT.

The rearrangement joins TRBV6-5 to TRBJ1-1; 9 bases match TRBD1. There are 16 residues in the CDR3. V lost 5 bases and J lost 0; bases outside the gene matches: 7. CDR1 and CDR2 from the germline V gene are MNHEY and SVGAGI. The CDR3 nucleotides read TGTGCCAGCAGTAAAGGACAGGGGCGGATGAACACTGAAGCTTTCTTT. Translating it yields CASSKGQGRMNTEAFF.

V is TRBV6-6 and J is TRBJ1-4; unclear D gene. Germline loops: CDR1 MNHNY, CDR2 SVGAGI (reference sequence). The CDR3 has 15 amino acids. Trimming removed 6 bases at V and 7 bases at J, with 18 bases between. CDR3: CASSPQTNEPEKLFF. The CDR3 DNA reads TGTGCCAGCAGCCCTCAGACCAACGAACCTGAAAAACTGTTTTTT.

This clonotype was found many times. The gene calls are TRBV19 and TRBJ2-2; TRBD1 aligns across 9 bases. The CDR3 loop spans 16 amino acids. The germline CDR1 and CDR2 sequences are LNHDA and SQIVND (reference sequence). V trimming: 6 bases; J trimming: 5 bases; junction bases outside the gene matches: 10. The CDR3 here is CASRWGTGLGTGELFF. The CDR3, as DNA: TGTGCCAGTAGATGGGGGACAGGGTTGGGGACCGGGGAGCTGTTTTTT.

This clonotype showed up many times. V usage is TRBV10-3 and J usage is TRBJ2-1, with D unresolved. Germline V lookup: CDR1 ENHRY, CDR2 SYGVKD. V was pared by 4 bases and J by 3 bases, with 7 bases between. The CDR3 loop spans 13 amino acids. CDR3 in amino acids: CAISVMVYNEQFF. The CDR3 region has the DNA TGTGCCATCAGTGTAATGGTCTACAATGAGCAGTTCTTC.

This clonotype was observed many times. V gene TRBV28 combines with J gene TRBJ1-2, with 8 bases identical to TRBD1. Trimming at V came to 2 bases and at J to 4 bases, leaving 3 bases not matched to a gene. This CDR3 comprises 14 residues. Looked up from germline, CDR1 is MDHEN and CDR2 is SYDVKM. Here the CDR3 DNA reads TGTGCCAGCAGTTTAGCAGGGGGCCTCTATGGCTACACCTTC. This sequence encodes CASSLAGGLYGYTF.

CDR3 DNA: TGTGCCAGCAGTTACTCTCCAGGGGGCAACTATGGCTACACCTTC. The encoded protein is CASSYSPGGNYGYTF. The V gene is TRBV6-6, the J gene TRBJ1-2, with 8 bases fitting TRBD1. CDR1 MNHNY and CDR2 SVGAGI come from the germline V gene (reference sequence). The CDR3 covers 15 residues. V lost 0 bases, J lost 2 bases, and 2 bases stayed unmatched.

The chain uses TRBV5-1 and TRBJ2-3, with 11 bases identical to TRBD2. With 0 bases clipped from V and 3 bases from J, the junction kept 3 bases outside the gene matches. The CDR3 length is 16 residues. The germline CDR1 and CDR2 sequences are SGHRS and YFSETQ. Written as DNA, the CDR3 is TGCGCCAGCAGCTTGGGACGGACTAGCGGGACAGATACGCAGTATTTT. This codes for CASSLGRTSGTDTQYF.

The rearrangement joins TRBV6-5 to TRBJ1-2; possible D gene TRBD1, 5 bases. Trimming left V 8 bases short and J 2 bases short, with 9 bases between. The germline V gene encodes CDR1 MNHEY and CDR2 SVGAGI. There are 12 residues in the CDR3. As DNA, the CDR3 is TGTGCCAGCGGGGGAAGAAACTATGGCTACACCTTC. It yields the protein CASGGRNYGYTF.

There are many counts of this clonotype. CDR3 in amino acids: CASSQGGANVLTF. CDR3 nucleotide sequence: TGCGCCAGCAGCCAAGGAGGGGCCAACGTCCTGACTTTC. The rearrangement uses TRBV4-3 and TRBJ2-6; D is ambiguous. Trimming took 1 base from V and 4 from J, leaving 2 bases between them. CDR1 and CDR2 from the germline V gene are LGHNA and YSLEER. This CDR3 region has 13 residues.